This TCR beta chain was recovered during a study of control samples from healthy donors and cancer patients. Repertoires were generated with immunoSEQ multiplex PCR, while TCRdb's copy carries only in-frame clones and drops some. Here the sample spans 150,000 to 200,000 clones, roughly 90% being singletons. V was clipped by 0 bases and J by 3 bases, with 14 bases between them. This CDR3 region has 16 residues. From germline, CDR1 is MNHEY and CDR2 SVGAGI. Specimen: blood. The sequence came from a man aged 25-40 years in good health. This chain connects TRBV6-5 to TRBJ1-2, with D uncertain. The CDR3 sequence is CASSYSKGASDYGYTF. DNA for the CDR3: TGTGCCAGCAGTTACTCGAAGGGAGCGTCGGACTATGGCTACACCTTC.